The 24 T cell receptor beta chains listed next were all sequenced from one sample in a study of blood T cell repertoires in COVID-19 (dated by TCRdb to about 2020). Libraries were built with the immunoSEQ multiplex PCR assay. Held by TCRdb, this immuneACCESS table contains in-frame sequences only and omits some clones. Under half of the omission traces to an unresolved V gene where checked; the cause of the rest is unknown. Across this sample there are around 86,000 clones, with about 89% seen only once. The ten biggest clones cover 7.4% of the sample. Sequenced sample: peripheral blood. Every receptor here comes from a human donor with acute or convalescent COVID-19. The donor label of this sample is uncertain.

This chain joins TRBV9 and TRBJ1-4; D perhaps matches TRBD1 (6 bases). V lost 9 bases and J lost 8, with 20 bases in between. The V gene's germline CDR1 is SGDLS and CDR2 YYNGEE. This CDR3 is 14 amino acids long. For the CDR3, the DNA is TGTGCCAAATTCCGACAGGCGGGGGCCGAAAAACTGTTTTTT. Protein: CAKFRQAGAEKLFF.

This chain links TRBV4-2 with TRBJ1-4; 9 bases match TRBD1. V was pared by 1 base and J by 8 bases, with 8 bases of the junction left unmatched. The CDR3 loop spans 16 amino acids. CDR1 and CDR2 from the germline V gene are LGHNA and YNFKEQ. As DNA, the CDR3 is TGTGCCAGCAGCCAAGGGACAGGGGTTTCGCGGGAAAAACTGTTTTTT. It specifies CASSQGTGVSREKLFF.

This clone was found once. The CDR3 loop reads CAWRLRGGVNTEAFF. CDR3 bases: TGTGCCTGGAGGCTTCGCGGCGGGGTGAACACTGAAGCTTTCTTT. The chain couples TRBV30 to TRBJ1-1; D is unresolved. In germline, CDR1 is GTSNPN, CDR2 SVGIG (reference sequence). V lost 3 bases to trimming and J lost 0 bases, with 14 bases between them. This CDR3 region has 15 residues.

A single count supports this clone. The V and J genes are TRBV15 and TRBJ2-1, with no clear D. V dropped 5 bases and J dropped 1 base, with 12 bases sitting between them. The CDR3 extends over 15 amino acids. Germline V CDR1 and CDR2: LNHNV, YYDKDF (reference sequence). Here the CDR3 reads CATSRSTGSYNEQFF. The CDR3 DNA reads as TGTGCCACCAGCCGATCGACTGGTTCCTACAATGAGCAGTTCTTC. Full variable domain (outside the CDR3, taken from reference TRBV15 and TRBJ2-1): DAMVIQNPRYQVTQFGKPVTLSCSQTLNHNVMYWYQQKSSQAPKLLFHYYDKDFNNEADTPDNFQSRRPNTSFCFLDIRSPGLGDTAMYLCATSRSTGSYNEQFFGPGTRLTVL.

This clone was counted between two and nine times. This CDR3 is CATSRDPFYGYTF. The CDR3, as DNA: TGTGCCACCAGCAGAGATCCGTTCTATGGCTACACCTTC. The chain links TRBV15 to TRBJ1-2; no definite D call. Trimming stripped 0 bases from V and 4 bases from J, with 6 bases between. CDR3 length: 13 amino acids. The germline V gene encodes CDR1 LNHNV and CDR2 YYDKDF (reference sequence).

The V call is TRBV6-5, the J call TRBJ1-4; 9 bases match TRBD1. The V and J ends lost 10 bases and 7 bases, in that order; junction bases with no gene match: 13. The germline CDR1 and CDR2 sequences are MNHEY and SVGAGI. CDR3 size: 15 residues. CDR3 DNA: TGTGCCACTACACCGAACAGGGGGCAAGGTGAAAAACTGTTTTTT. As protein: CATTPNRGQGEKLFF.

V is TRBV7-2 and J is TRBJ2-7; D call uncertain. Germline V CDR1 and CDR2: SGHTA, FQGNSA. This CDR3 region has 16 residues. The V end lost 5 bases, the J end lost 4 bases, and 21 bases lay between the germline ends. In DNA form, the CDR3 reads TGTGCCAGCAGCCCCTACCCCCATCCGACTGCTTACGAGCAGTACTTC. Protein: CASSPYPHPTAYEQYF.

The genes are TRBV19 and TRBJ1-1; no clear D gene. The CDR3 covers 17 residues. Trimming took off 4 bases at V and 1 base at J, with 19 bases between the two ends. Per germline, CDR1 LNHDA and CDR2 SQIVND (reference sequence). The CDR3 DNA follows: TGTGCCAGTAGTAGGGGTGCCGGGAGAAGACCGAACACTGAAGCTTTCTTT. Residues: CASSRGAGRRPNTEAFF.

The chain has TRBV7-9 and TRBJ1-2; D is unresolved. The V gene's germline CDR1 is SEHNR and CDR2 FQNEAQ (reference sequence). Trimming cost V 5 bases and J 8 bases, with 18 bases left between them. The CDR3 runs to 14 residues. The CDR3: CASSTAVADRGYTF. For the CDR3, the DNA is TGTGCCAGCAGCACAGCCGTGGCAGATCGCGGCTACACCTTC.

The chain combines TRBV6-5 with TRBJ2-3; 8 bases are a match to TRBD2. Per the germline V gene, CDR1 is MNHEY and CDR2 is SVGAGI. The trim removed 5 bases at V and 2 bases at J, leaving 3 bases unmatched. This CDR3 spans 14 amino acids. The CDR3 loop is CASSTGGDTDTQYF. The CDR3 DNA sequence: TGTGCCAGCAGTACCGGGGGGGACACAGATACGCAGTATTTT.

The chain couples TRBV5-4 to TRBJ2-3, with 8 bases that match TRBD2. J lost 1 base, V lost 7 bases, and 5 bases had no gene match. The germline V gene encodes CDR1 SGHNT and CDR2 YYREEE (reference sequence). The CDR3 is made up of 14 amino acids. CDR3 sequence (DNA): TGTGCCAGCGGGTTCGGGGGGGGCACAGATACGCAGTATTTT. It codes for CASGFGGGTDTQYF. Full variable domain (outside the CDR3, taken from reference TRBV5-4 and TRBJ2-3): ETGVTQSPTHLIKTRGQQVTLRCSSQSGHNTVSWYQQALGQGPQFIFQYYREEENGRGNFPPRFSGLQFPNYSSELNVNALELDDSALYLCASGFGGGTDTQYFGPGTRLTVL.

The chain has TRBV7-2 and TRBJ1-5; 9 bases are shared with TRBD1. The CDR3 runs to 15 residues. Germline V lookup: CDR1 SGHTA, CDR2 FQGNSA. V shed 3 bases, J shed 6 bases, and the junction held 6 bases outside the gene matches. The CDR3 nucleotides are TGTGCCAGCAGCTTTACAGGGGGCGGAGGTCAGCCCCAGCATTTT. Amino acids: CASSFTGGGGQPQHF.

V gene TRBV28 combines with J gene TRBJ2-3; tentatively, D is TRBD2 (6 bases). The V end lost 5 bases, the J end lost 1 base, and 13 bases lay between the germline ends. Germline V gene sequence: CDR1 MDHEN, CDR2 SYDVKM. This CDR3 has 15 residues. This chain's CDR3 is CASSRPGGGTDTQYF. As DNA, the CDR3 is TGTGCCAGCAGTCGCCCGGGCGGGGGCACAGATACGCAGTATTTT.

The CDR3 DNA reads as TGCGCCAGCAGCCAATCGGGACTCTCGTACAATGAGCAGTTCTTC. Translation: CASSQSGLSYNEQFF. This chain connects TRBV4-1 to TRBJ2-1, with D possibly being TRBD2 (6 bases). The length of the CDR3 is 15 residues. V was pared by 2 bases and J by 4 bases, with 12 bases between. CDR1 and CDR2 (germline): MGHRA, YSYEKL.

The CDR3 DNA reads as TGTGCCAGCAGTGAAGTTTCCGGGGGATGGGGTTCGGATGAAAAACTGTTTTTT. Protein: CASSEVSGGWGSDEKLFF. The rearrangement links TRBV2 to TRBJ1-4, with D perhaps matching TRBD1 (5 bases). The V and J ends lost 1 base and 6 bases respectively, with 21 bases between them. Germline CDR1 is SNHLY and CDR2 is FYNNEI. This CDR3 has 18 amino acids.

The chain uses TRBV4-1 and TRBJ2-7; 8 bases match TRBD1. V shed 4 bases, J shed 2 bases, and the junction held 4 bases outside the gene matches. CDR1 and CDR2 (germline): MGHRA, YSYEKL. This CDR3 has 14 amino acids. The CDR3 sequence is CASSPGTGTYEQYF. CDR3 bases: TGCGCCAGCAGCCCCGGGACAGGCACCTACGAGCAGTACTTC.

This chain connects TRBV28 to TRBJ1-2, with 10 bases fitting TRBD1. The CDR3 loop spans 13 amino acids. Looked up from germline, CDR1 is MDHEN and CDR2 is SYDVKM. The V segment lost 8 bases and the J segment 2 bases; nucleotides outside the gene matches: 2. The CDR3 sequence is CASRTGGNYGYTF. In DNA, the CDR3 is TGTGCCAGCCGGACAGGGGGAAACTATGGCTACACCTTC.

The chain uses TRBV30 and TRBJ1-3; D unresolved. Trimming stripped 4 bases from V and 0 bases from J, with 4 bases between. This CDR3 region has 12 residues. Germline-derived CDR1 and CDR2 are GTSNPN and SVGIG (reference sequence). CDR3 DNA: TGTGCCTGGACAGGCTCTGGAAACACCATATATTTT. Translating it yields CAWTGSGNTIYF. Based on the CDR3 plus reference TRBV30 and TRBJ1-3, the full variable domain is SQTIHQWPATLVQPVGSPLSLECTVEGTSNPNLYWYRQAAGRGLQLLFYSVGIGQISSEVPQNLSASRPQDRQFILSSKKLLLSDSGFYLCAWTGSGNTIYFGEGSWLTVV.

The J gene is TRBJ1-1, the V gene TRBV4-1, with D uncertain. CDR1 and CDR2 (germline): MGHRA, YSYEKL. V was clipped by 4 bases and J by 5 bases, with 20 bases between them. The CDR3 length is 16 residues. This chain's CDR3 is CASSPEAASRGTEAFF. CDR3 in DNA: TGCGCCAGCAGCCCAGAGGCCGCAAGTAGAGGGACTGAAGCTTTCTTT.

The chain links TRBV29-1 to TRBJ2-2, with 10 bases aligning to TRBD2. V shed 4 bases, J shed 3 bases, and the junction held 8 bases outside the gene matches. The germline V gene encodes CDR1 SQVTM and CDR2 ANQGSEA. The CDR3 sequence is 16 residues long. CDR3 sequence (DNA): TGCAGCGTTGCCCGACAGCGGGGGGGCGACACCGGGGAGCTGTTTTTT. Its protein product is CSVARQRGGDTGELFF.

The V gene is TRBV6-5, the J gene TRBJ2-5; D is ambiguous. The CDR3 covers 14 residues. Trimming removed 7 bases from V and 1 base from J, with 13 bases in between. Germline CDR1 is MNHEY and CDR2 is SVGAGI. The CDR3 is CASTPSGPQETQYF. The CDR3 DNA reads TGTGCCAGCACTCCCAGTGGCCCCCAAGAGACCCAGTACTTC.

V is TRBV25-1 and J is TRBJ1-1; the D is unclear. Trimming left V 7 bases short and J 3 bases short, with 12 bases between. The CDR3 has 13 residues. Germline assignment: CDR1 MGHDK and CDR2 SYGVNS. The CDR3 nucleotides read TGTGCCAGCACCGCTCCGGGGTACACTGAAGCTTTCTTT. Translated, it gives CASTAPGYTEAFF.

The J gene is TRBJ1-6, the V gene TRBV6-5, with 7 bases fitting TRBD1. The J segment lost 6 bases and the V segment lost 0 bases, leaving 2 bases of the junction unmatched. The CDR3 totals 15 residues. Germline V gene data show CDR1 as MNHEY and CDR2 as SVGAGI. The CDR3 region is CASSYSGDSNSPLHF. CDR3 in DNA: TGTGCCAGCAGTTACTCGGGGGACAGTAATTCACCCCTCCACTTT.

V and J are TRBV12-3 or TRBV12-4 and TRBJ1-6; 8 nucleotides align to TRBD1. This CDR3 comprises 13 residues. The V segment lost 6 bases and the J segment 8 bases; nucleotides outside the gene matches: 3. The CDR3 sequence is CASRGQEYSPLHF. CDR3 DNA: TGTGCCAGCAGGGGACAGGAGTATTCACCCCTCCACTTT.